This TCR beta chain originates from a study of blood T cell repertoires in COVID-19. Trimming left V 3 bases short and J 0 bases short, with 11 bases between. Germline assignment: CDR1 SGHAT and CDR2 FQNNGV. The CDR3 runs 16 residues. Clones were sequenced by immunoSEQ multiplex PCR, and TCRdb holds only the in-frame ones, with some missing. The sample includes about 300,000 clones, approximately 85% seen only once; the top ten take 2.2%. This TCR was recovered from a man younger than 40 who had recovered from COVID-19. The sample was PBMCs or T cells enriched from blood (not recorded which). This chain uses TRBV11-2 with TRBJ2-2; TRBD1 is a possible D gene (6 bases). This CDR3 is CASSLQTGSNTGELFF. The CDR3 nucleotides are TGTGCCAGCAGCTTGCAGACAGGATCGAACACCGGGGAGCTGTTTTTT.